This passage covers 21 T cell receptor beta chains from one sample sequenced in a study of cytomegalovirus exposure and HLA in healthy donors. Only in-frame clones appear in the TCRdb table, and some are missing; sequencing was by immunoSEQ multiplex PCR. The data hold 130,000 to 150,000 clones, with approximately 84% observed a single time. The sample taken for sequencing was PBMCs. The receptors derive from a woman between 25 and 40 years old in good health and CMV-seronegative.

CDR3 nucleotide sequence: TGTGCCAGCAGCGGCGGGGTTCAACAGCCCCAGCATTTT. This sequence encodes CASSGGVQQPQHF. The chain uses TRBV7-2 and TRBJ1-5; D uncertain. Germline CDR1 and CDR2: SGHTA and FQGNSA. Trimming took off 5 bases at V and 7 bases at J, with 12 bases between the two ends. This CDR3 has 13 amino acids.

This clone was observed a single time. This rearrangement joins TRBV27 to TRBJ1-2, with D hard to call. Trimming took off 6 bases at V and 2 bases at J, with 19 bases between the two ends. CDR1 and CDR2 from the germline V gene are MNHEY and SMNVEV (reference sequence). CDR3 length: 16 residues. The CDR3 loop is CASRALGEIRNYGYTF. The CDR3 nucleotides read TGTGCCAGCAGGGCCCTCGGAGAGATTAGAAACTATGGCTACACCTTC.

The genes are TRBV7-2 and TRBJ2-4; 10 nucleotides agree with TRBD1. V lost 3 bases, J lost 7 bases, and 6 bases stayed unmatched. Germline V gene lookup returns CDR1 SGHTA and CDR2 FQGNSA. CDR3 length: 15 residues. The CDR3 DNA sequence: TGTGCCAGCAGCTTCCCGGGACAGGGGTCGAACATTCAGTACTTC. Its translation is CASSFPGQGSNIQYF.

The chain carries TRBV7-6 and TRBJ2-1; TRBD1 agrees at 9 bases. V shed 5 bases, J shed 5 bases, and the junction held 10 bases outside the gene matches. The germline gives CDR1 SGHVS, CDR2 FNYEAQ. This CDR3 spans 16 amino acids. In DNA, the CDR3 is TGTGCCAGCAGCCCTATCTCGGACAGGGGTAACAATGAGCAGTTCTTC. Its translation is CASSPISDRGNNEQFF.

To note about this clone: A read error may explain this, as a much larger clone is one base away. The chain carries TRBV2 and TRBJ2-3; no reliable D call. The germline V gene encodes CDR1 SNHLY and CDR2 FYNNEI. V was trimmed by 5 bases and J by 5 bases, leaving 5 bases between them. The CDR3 consists of 11 residues. CDR3 loop: CASSSKDTQYF. The CDR3 bases are TGTGCCAGCAGTTCAAAAGATACGCAGTATTTT.

The chain has TRBV7-7 and TRBJ2-5; 7 bases match TRBD2. The CDR3 spans 13 residues. Trimming cost V 5 bases and J 5 bases; bases outside gene matches: 5. The germline V gene encodes CDR1 SSHAT and CDR2 FNYEAQ (reference sequence). The CDR3 loop is CASSPGGWETQYF. DNA for the CDR3: TGTGCCAGCAGCCCCGGGGGGTGGGAGACCCAGTACTTC.

This chain links TRBV27 with TRBJ2-2, with TRBD2 as a possible D gene (5 bases). This CDR3 spans 14 amino acids. The germline V and J ends were trimmed by 8 bases and 3 bases, with 13 bases remaining between them. The V gene's germline CDR1 is MNHEY and CDR2 SMNVEV (reference sequence). DNA for the CDR3: TGTGCCAGCCAACTGACGGACTACACCGGGGAGCTGTTTTTT. It is translated as CASQLTDYTGELFF.

This chain joins TRBV30 and TRBJ1-2; 9 bases align to TRBD1. This CDR3 spans 12 amino acids. The V gene end was trimmed by 5 bases and the J gene end by 7 bases; junction bases not matched to a gene: 5. CDR1 is GTSNPN, CDR2 SVGIG, per germline (reference sequence). The CDR3 is CAWGQGTTGYTF. The CDR3 coding sequence is TGTGCCTGGGGACAGGGGACGACTGGCTACACCTTC.

This clone was seen at least ten times. CDR3 sequence: CASSRGGADEAFF. CDR3 bases: TGTGCCAGCAGTCGAGGGGGGGCCGATGAAGCTTTCTTT. The genes are TRBV6-1 and TRBJ1-1; D is possibly TRBD1 (6 bases). The CDR3 length is 13 residues. CDR1 and CDR2 (germline): MNHNS, SASEGT. Trimming took 5 bases from V and 7 from J, leaving 14 bases between them.

This chain joins TRBV27 and TRBJ2-3, with D unclear. CDR1 and CDR2 from the germline V gene are MNHEY and SMNVEV (reference sequence). This CDR3 has 15 residues. V lost 2 bases and J lost 2, with 11 bases in between. CDR3 sequence (DNA): TGTGCCAGCAGTTTAGGAGCAGCCTACACAGATACGCAGTATTTT. It is translated as CASSLGAAYTDTQYF.

The chain is built from TRBV2 and TRBJ2-3, with 10 bases that match TRBD2. Per the germline V gene, CDR1 is SNHLY and CDR2 is FYNNEI. The length of the CDR3 is 16 residues. J was trimmed by 0 bases and V by 6 bases; bases with no gene match: 6. The CDR3 spells CASRYLAGESTDTQYF. The CDR3 DNA reads as TGTGCCAGCAGATATCTAGCGGGGGAAAGCACAGATACGCAGTATTTT.

This clone occurred once. The J gene is TRBJ2-2, the V gene TRBV5-1; 10 bases are shared with TRBD1. The CDR3 has 16 residues. The germline V gene has CDR1 SGHRS and CDR2 YFSETQ. With 0 bases clipped from V and 6 bases from J, the junction kept 5 bases outside the gene matches. The CDR3 region has the DNA TGCGCCAGCAGCTTGGTTGGGACAGGGGCATCCGGGGAGCTGTTTTTT. It yields the protein CASSLVGTGASGELFF. Full variable domain (missing parts from reference TRBV5-1 and TRBJ2-2): KAGVTQTPRYLIKTRGQQVTLSCSPISGHRSVSWYQQTPGQGLQFLFEYFSETQRNKGNFPGRFSGRQFSNSRSEMNVSTLELGDSALYLCASSLVGTGASGELFFGEGSRLTVL.

The rearrangement links TRBV7-2 to TRBJ1-2, with 8 bases that match TRBD1. Germline CDR1 and CDR2: SGHTA and FQGNSA. V was pared by 4 bases and J by 8 bases, with 6 bases of the junction left unmatched. CDR3 size: 13 residues. CDR3 nucleotide sequence: TGTGCCAGCAGCTCAACCCGGACAGGGGGCTACACCTTC. Translating it yields CASSSTRTGGYTF.

As DNA, the CDR3 is TGCGCCAGCAGCTTACAGACAGGGGGCTCGAATTCACCCCTCCACTTT. Amino acid sequence: CASSLQTGGSNSPLHF. The rearrangement joins TRBV5-1 to TRBJ1-6; TRBD1 agrees at 10 bases. CDR3 length equals 16 residues. The germline gives CDR1 SGHRS, CDR2 YFSETQ. The J segment lost 7 bases and the V segment lost 2 bases, leaving 6 bases of the junction unmatched. Using reference TRBV5-1 and TRBJ1-6 for the parts outside the CDR3, the full variable domain is KAGVTQTPRYLIKTRGQQVTLSCSPISGHRSVSWYQQTPGQGLQFLFEYFSETQRNKGNFPGRFSGRQFSNSRSEMNVSTLELGDSALYLCASSLQTGGSNSPLHFGNGTRLTVT.

The rearrangement joins TRBV5-1 to TRBJ2-2; a possible D gene is TRBD1 (6 bases). There are 14 residues in the CDR3. Germline CDR1 is SGHRS and CDR2 is YFSETQ. With 2 bases removed from V and 5 bases from J, the gap between germline ends came to 10 bases. The CDR3 sequence is CASSFGRGTGELFF. The DNA of the CDR3 is TGCGCCAGCAGCTTTGGTAGGGGGACCGGGGAGCTGTTTTTT.

The V call is TRBV28, the J call TRBJ1-5; D gene uncertain. Trimming shortened V by 6 bases and J by 2 bases, and 14 bases separated the two germline ends. The germline CDR1 and CDR2 sequences are MDHEN and SYDVKM. The CDR3 length is 15 residues. Written as DNA, the CDR3 is TGTGCCAGCAGATCGACGGTGGGCGGCAATCAGCCCCAGCATTTT. Residues: CASRSTVGGNQPQHF.

This rearrangement joins TRBV7-2 to TRBJ1-3; possible D gene TRBD1, 5 bases. From germline, CDR1 is SGHTA and CDR2 FQGNSA. The length of the CDR3 is 14 residues. Trimming stripped 5 bases from V and 4 bases from J, with 12 bases between. CDR3 amino acids: CASSPKGAGNTIYF. CDR3 DNA: TGTGCCAGCAGCCCCAAAGGGGCAGGAAACACCATATATTTT.

The chain carries TRBV19 and TRBJ1-5, with 7 bases matching TRBD1. This CDR3 has 14 amino acids. From germline, CDR1 is LNHDA and CDR2 SQIVND (reference sequence). V dropped 4 bases and J dropped 1; count of bases not matched to a gene: 1. The CDR3 spells CASSRGQSNQPQHF. The CDR3 DNA reads as TGTGCCAGTAGTAGGGGACAGAGCAATCAGCCCCAGCATTTT.

This clone has a single count. The chain joins TRBV29-1 to TRBJ2-7, with D tentatively TRBD2 (5 bases). This CDR3 comprises 14 residues. Deletions cut 4 bases from V and 0 bases from J, with 13 bases between. Per germline, CDR1 SQVTM and CDR2 ANQGSEA. The CDR3 region is CSVANGLSSYEQYF. CDR3 coding DNA: TGCAGCGTTGCAAACGGACTCAGCTCCTACGAGCAGTACTTC.

This sequence joins TRBV18 and TRBJ1-4, with unresolved D. CDR1 KGHSH and CDR2 LQKENI come from the germline V gene. Trimming shortened V by 1 base and J by 4 bases, and 10 bases separated the two germline ends. CDR3 length: 15 residues. The CDR3 is CASSPRETFNEKLFF. CDR3 DNA sequence: TGTGCCAGCTCACCACGGGAGACCTTTAATGAAAAACTGTTTTTT. The complete variable domain, with remaining parts taken from reference TRBV18 and TRBJ1-4, reads NAGVMQNPRHLVRRRGQEARLRCSPMKGHSHVYWYRQLPEEGLKFMVYLQKENIIDESGMPKERFSAEFPKEGPSILRIQQVVRGDSAAYFCASSPRETFNEKLFFGSGTQLSVL.

The chain has TRBV9 and TRBJ2-5; 9 bases align to TRBD2. Trimming at V came to 0 bases and at J to 5 bases, leaving 8 bases not matched to a gene. The CDR3 consists of 16 residues. CDR1 and CDR2 from the germline V gene are SGDLS and YYNGEE. The CDR3 region has the DNA TGTGCCAGCAGCGTAGGGCCTAGCGGGGTGGGGGAGACCCAGTACTTC. Protein: CASSVGPSGVGETQYF.